Presented here are 5 T cell receptor beta chains from one specimen sequenced in a study of beta chain features in type 1 diabetes. The entirety of the isolated RNA underwent reverse transcription, so expressed TCRB transcripts were sequenced. Sequenced by immunoSEQ multiplex PCR; TCRdb stores in-frame clones only, minus some. The sample shows under 95,000 clones, about a third of them seen only once. Material for sequencing was stem cell memory CD4+ T cells from blood. The receptors were sampled from a young woman in good health.

This chain links TRBV7-3 with TRBJ1-1; D unresolved. V was pared by 1 base and J by 4 bases, with 7 bases between. The CDR3 spans 13 residues. Per the germline V gene, CDR1 is SGHTA and CDR2 is FQGTGA. The CDR3: CASSLMTSTEAFF. The CDR3 DNA reads TGTGCCAGCAGCTTAATGACAAGCACTGAAGCTTTCTTT.

This clone has only a few counts. The CDR3 region is CATQLRQGWGEKLFF. The CDR3 DNA sequence: TGTGCCACCCAGCTTAGACAGGGGTGGGGTGAAAAACTGTTTTTT. The chain couples TRBV27 to TRBJ1-4, with 8 nucleotides matching TRBD1. Losses at the gene ends were 10 bases for V and 7 bases for J; bases not matched to a gene: 14. Germline values: CDR1 MNHEY, CDR2 SMNVEV (reference sequence). This CDR3 region has 15 residues. The full variable domain, completed using reference TRBV27 and TRBJ1-4, is EAQVTQNPRYLITVTGKKLTVTCSQNMNHEYMSWYRQDPGLGLRQIYYSMNVEVTDKGDVPEGYKVSRKEKRNFPLILESPSPNQTSLYFCATQLRQGWGEKLFFGSGTQLSVL.

The table lists this clone with a few counts. J is TRBJ1-5 and V is TRBV5-1; 10 bases are a match to TRBD1. The V segment lost 0 bases and the J segment 6 bases; nucleotides outside the gene matches: 3. The germline V gene encodes CDR1 SGHRS and CDR2 YFSETQ. There are 15 residues in the CDR3. In DNA form, the CDR3 reads TGCGCCAGCAGCTTGGGACAGGGGGCGGGTCAGCCCCAGCATTTT. Its translation is CASSLGQGAGQPQHF.

This clone was observed a handful of times. CDR3 sequence (DNA): TGTGCCAGCAGCGATTTAGCGGGAGGATCGGATACGCAGTATTTT. Translation gives CASSDLAGGSDTQYF. This chain connects TRBV2 to TRBJ2-3, with 10 bases matching TRBD2. V trimming: 6 bases; J trimming: 6 bases; junction bases outside the gene matches: 9. The CDR3 totals 15 residues. Germline V gene sequence: CDR1 SNHLY, CDR2 FYNNEI. Supplemented by reference TRBV2 and TRBJ2-3, the full variable domain reads EPEVTQTPSHQVTQMGQEVILRCVPISNHLYFYWYRQILGQKVEFLVSFYNNEISEKSEIFDDQFSVERPDGSNFTLKIRSTKLEDSAMYFCASSDLAGGSDTQYFGPGTRLTVL.

The chain carries TRBV6-5 and TRBJ1-4, with no clear D. The CDR3 has 16 amino acids. V was cut by 4 bases and J by 9 bases, with 21 bases left in between. Germline CDR1 MNHEY, CDR2 SVGAGI. The CDR3 bases are TGTGCCAGCAGTTTACTCGGGGAGGGTATCCCCAAAAAACTGTTTTTT. Encoded protein: CASSLLGEGIPKKLFF.